This T cell receptor (beta chain) was recorded in a study of T cells in Graves' hyperthyroidism and ophthalmopathy. Study background: Peripheral blood specimens were obtained at initial diagnosis, prior to any treatment.

Researchers took RNA transcripts and amplified the TCR beta CDR3 regions from them. Primed by the HTBI set, a first-round RT-PCR was run on the TCR CDR3. TCRdb independently ran MiXCR on the multiplex PCR reads; one entry per CDR3 protein. The sample comprises fewer than 550,000 distinct CDR3 sequences, around a sixth of which are singletons, and 13% to 15% rests with the top ten. Findings and limits, study-wide: Peripheral blood also featured most of the thyroid clonotypes expanded above 0.001.

This clonotype was counted many times. Its matching antigen is unknown. The hyperthyroidism was newly diagnosed and had lasted under 2 months; the patients were aged 18 to 65. Unmatched junction bases numbered 10, after V lost 1 base and J lost 1 base. Per the germline V gene, CDR1 is SGHAT and CDR2 is FQNNGV. The CDR3 runs 18 residues. The sample was blood. The clonotype was recovered from a woman younger than 35 with Graves' hyperthyroidism. The chain combines TRBV11-2 with TRBJ2-7; 10 nucleotides line up with TRBD1. DNA of the CDR3: TGTGCCAGCAGCTTAGGGACCCGAGGGACAGGGGAATCCTACGAGCAGTACTTC. Translating gives CASSLGTRGTGESYEQYF.